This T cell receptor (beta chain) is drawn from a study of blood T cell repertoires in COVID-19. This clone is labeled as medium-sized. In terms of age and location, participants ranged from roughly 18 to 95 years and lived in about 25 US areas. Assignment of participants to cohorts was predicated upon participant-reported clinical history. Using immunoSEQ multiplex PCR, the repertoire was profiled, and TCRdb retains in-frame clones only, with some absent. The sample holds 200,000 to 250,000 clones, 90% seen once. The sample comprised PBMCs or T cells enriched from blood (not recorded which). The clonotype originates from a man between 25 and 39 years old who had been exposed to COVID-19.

The CDR3 sequence is CASSPGQGPAFF. In DNA form, the CDR3 reads TGTGCCAGCAGCCCCGGACAGGGCCCGGCTTTCTTT. The chain carries TRBV11-3 and TRBJ1-1, with 8 bases matching TRBD1. Germline values: CDR1 SGHNT, CDR2 YENEEA. With 5 bases clipped from V and 11 bases from J, the junction kept 7 bases outside the gene matches. The CDR3 is 12 amino acids. The full variable domain, with the rest looked up from reference TRBV11-3 and TRBJ1-1, is EAGVVQSPRYKIIEKKQPVAFWCNPISGHNTLYWYLQNLGQGPELLIRYENEEAVDDSQLPKDRFSAERLKGVDSTLKIQPAELGDSAVYLCASSPGQGPAFFGQGTRLTVV.